These 21 T cell receptor beta chains were sequenced from one sample in a study of blood T cell repertoires in COVID-19. Only in-frame clones appear in the TCRdb table, and some are missing; sequencing was by immunoSEQ multiplex PCR. Among roughly 110,000 clones listed, 60% to 80% were seen once. Sequencing was performed on peripheral blood. The receptors stem from a human donor with acute or convalescent COVID-19. The donor label of this sample is uncertain.

J is TRBJ1-1 and V is TRBV10-2; TRBD1 might be the D (5 bases). Germline V lookup: CDR1 WSHSY, CDR2 SAAADI. The V end was cut by 8 bases, the J end by 2 bases, with 12 bases between. The CDR3 loop spans 13 amino acids. The CDR3 sequence is CASGGGLNTEAFF. The DNA of the CDR3 is TGCGCCAGCGGGGGGGGGTTAAACACTGAAGCTTTCTTT.

The CDR3 coding sequence is TGTGCCAGCAGTGACGCGGGGGGGTACACCGGGGAGCTGTTTTTT. Encoded protein: CASSDAGGYTGELFF. The chain is built from TRBV25-1 and TRBJ2-2, with 9 nucleotides matching TRBD2. Germline V lookup: CDR1 MGHDK, CDR2 SYGVNS. The trim removed 3 bases at V and 3 bases at J, leaving 2 bases unmatched. This CDR3 region has 15 residues.

The V and J genes are TRBV21-1 and TRBJ1-1; the table calls TRBD1, which could not be checked here. TRBV21-1 is a recognized pseudogene. The CDR3 runs 17 residues. CDR3 DNA: TGTGCCAGCAGCAGCCGCCGGGACAGCTGGGGGAACACTGAAGCTTTCTTT. As protein: CASSSRRDSWGNTEAFF.

This clone occurred once. The chain couples TRBV10-1 to TRBJ2-3; possible D gene TRBD2, 7 bases. CDR1 WNHNN and CDR2 SYGVQD come from the germline V gene (reference sequence). Trimming stripped 4 bases from V and 0 bases from J, with 11 bases between. The CDR3 is made up of 15 amino acids. The chain's CDR3 is CASSVGGVSTDTQYF. In DNA form, the CDR3 reads TGCGCCAGCAGTGTAGGGGGGGTAAGCACAGATACGCAGTATTTT.

A few counts support this clone. The chain carries TRBV7-9 and TRBJ1-2; tentatively, D is TRBD1 (5 bases). CDR3 length: 14 amino acids. Germline CDR1 is SEHNR and CDR2 is FQNEAQ (reference sequence). The V end lost 2 bases, the J end lost 2 bases, and 9 bases lay between the germline ends. The CDR3 region has the DNA TGTGCCAGCAGCTTATCTCGGGGGAACTATGGCTACACCTTC. Protein: CASSLSRGNYGYTF.

The sample holds a few counts of this clone. Written as DNA, the CDR3 is TGTGCCATCAGTAATCGGATGGGGACATACGCTAGCACAGATACGCAGTATTTT. Protein: CAISNRMGTYASTDTQYF. V gene TRBV10-3 combines with J gene TRBJ2-3; tentative D call: TRBD1 (6 bases). V was shortened by 5 bases and J by 0 bases, with 21 bases between the two germline ends. The CDR3 spans 18 residues. CDR1 and CDR2 from the germline V gene are ENHRY and SYGVKD.

The genes are TRBV2 and TRBJ2-7; 7 nucleotides align to TRBD1. The CDR3 length is 16 residues. With V trimmed by 5 bases and J by 2 bases, 12 bases remained unmatched. In germline, CDR1 is SNHLY, CDR2 FYNNEI. CDR3 loop: CASSRDRRSAAYEQYF. DNA of the CDR3: TGTGCCAGCAGTCGGGACAGACGTTCAGCCGCCTACGAGCAGTACTTC.

Ten or more counts support this clone. V and J are TRBV6-1 and TRBJ1-2; a possible D gene is TRBD1 (6 bases). The CDR3 extends over 15 amino acids. Deletions cut 1 base from V and 3 bases from J, with 12 bases between. The germline V gene encodes CDR1 MNHNS and CDR2 SASEGT. CDR3 bases: TGTGCCAGCAGTGAAGAGGCAGGGGAGTACTATGGCTACACCTTC. Translation gives CASSEEAGEYYGYTF.

This clone was counted ten times or more. The chain couples TRBV9 to TRBJ2-7; D not certain. The CDR3 length is 12 residues. The germline gives CDR1 SGDLS, CDR2 YYNGEE. Trimming stripped 7 bases from V and 3 bases from J, with 11 bases between. As DNA, the CDR3 is TGTGCCAGCCCTTCGCAGTACTACGAGCAGTACGTC. Translation: CASPSQYYEQYV.

The chain is built from TRBV2 and TRBJ1-1; D is undetermined. The CDR3 runs 12 residues. Germline assignment: CDR1 SNHLY and CDR2 FYNNEI. CDR3 DNA sequence: TGTGCGAGGAAAAATACGAATACTGAAGCTTTCTTT. Translating gives CARKNTNTEAFF. The complete variable domain, with remaining parts taken from reference TRBV2 and TRBJ1-1, reads EPEVTQTPSHQVTQMGQEVILRCVPISNHLYFYWYRQILGQKVEFLVSFYNNEISEKSEIFDDQFSVERPDGSNFTLKIRSTKLEDSAMYFCARKNTNTEAFFGQGTRLTVV.

This clone showed up just a few times. The genes are TRBV28 and TRBJ2-2; no definite D call. V lost 5 bases and J lost 1, with 11 bases in between. The germline CDR1 and CDR2 sequences are MDHEN and SYDVKM. This CDR3 has 15 residues. The DNA of the CDR3 is TGTGCCAGCAGTCCCCCGGCAGGGAACACCGGGGAGCTGTTTTTT. It yields the protein CASSPPAGNTGELFF.

V is TRBV6-1 and J is TRBJ2-7; D is unresolved. V was pared by 0 bases and J by 3 bases, with 15 bases between. Germline V lookup: CDR1 MNHNS, CDR2 SASEGT. This CDR3 spans 16 amino acids. The CDR3 DNA reads as TGTGCCAGCAGTGAAGCGGAGAGCTATTTTTACTACGAGCAGTACTTC. Translated, it gives CASSEAESYFYYEQYF.

The V gene is TRBV15, the J gene TRBJ1-5, with D tentatively TRBD1 (6 bases). Germline-derived CDR1 and CDR2 are LNHNV and YYDKDF (reference sequence). CDR3 length equals 16 residues. Trimming stripped 2 bases from V and 4 bases from J, with 15 bases between. This CDR3 reads CATSRPRTDTNQPQHF. For the CDR3, the DNA is TGTGCCACCAGCAGACCCCGGACAGACACAAATCAGCCCCAGCATTTT.

This clone was observed a handful of times. V usage is TRBV7-6 and J usage is TRBJ2-2; possible D gene TRBD1, 6 bases. The CDR3 extends over 15 amino acids. Germline loops: CDR1 SGHVS, CDR2 FNYEAQ. Trimming took 3 bases from V and 4 from J, leaving 12 bases between them. CDR3 in DNA: TGTGCCAGCAGCTTCCAACAGGGATCCACCGGGGAGCTGTTTTTT. Its translation is CASSFQQGSTGELFF. The entire variable domain, with the rest obtained from reference TRBV7-6 and TRBJ2-2, is as follows: GAGVSQSPRYKVTKRGQDVALRCDPISGHVSLYWYRQALGQGPEFLTYFNYEAQQDKSGLPNDRFSAERPEGSISTLTIQRTEQRDSAMYRCASSFQQGSTGELFFGEGSRLTVL.

V is TRBV7-9 and J is TRBJ2-5, with 8 bases that match TRBD2. J was trimmed by 1 base and V by 4 bases; bases with no gene match: 5. Germline CDR1 is SEHNR and CDR2 is FQNEAQ (reference sequence). The length of the CDR3 is 15 residues. The DNA of the CDR3 is TGTGCCAGCAGCTACCCAGCGGGGGTCCAAGAGACCCAGTACTTC. This gives the protein CASSYPAGVQETQYF.

The CDR3 sequence: CASSSRGTANSPLHF. The CDR3 DNA reads TGTGCCAGCAGCTCTAGAGGGACAGCTAATTCACCCCTCCACTTT. This sequence joins TRBV11-2 and TRBJ1-6; 7 bases align to TRBD1. After removal of 4 bases from V and 6 bases from J, the junction contained 6 bases not matched to a gene. CDR3 size: 15 residues. Germline V gives CDR1 SGHAT, CDR2 FQNNGV. Using reference TRBV11-2 and TRBJ1-6 for the parts outside the CDR3, the full variable domain is EAGVAQSPRYKIIEKRQSVAFWCNPISGHATLYWYQQILGQGPKLLIQFQNNGVVDDSQLPKDRFSAERLKGVDSTLKIQPAKLEDSAVYLCASSSRGTANSPLHFGNGTRLTVT.

The chain is built from TRBV2 and TRBJ1-5; D might be TRBD1 (5 bases). This CDR3 contains 14 residues. The V end was cut by 7 bases, the J end by 2 bases, with 12 bases between. Looked up from germline, CDR1 is SNHLY and CDR2 is FYNNEI. CDR3 in amino acids: CASTGGRGNQPQHF. The CDR3, as DNA: TGTGCCAGCACGGGAGGCAGGGGCAATCAGCCCCAGCATTTT. Combining the CDR3 with reference TRBV2 and TRBJ1-5 gives the whole variable domain EPEVTQTPSHQVTQMGQEVILRCVPISNHLYFYWYRQILGQKVEFLVSFYNNEISEKSEIFDDQFSVERPDGSNFTLKIRSTKLEDSAMYFCASTGGRGNQPQHFGDGTRLSIL.

The genes are TRBV7-2 and TRBJ2-2; 15 bases match TRBD2. The germline V gene has CDR1 SGHTA and CDR2 FQGNSA. This CDR3 has 17 residues. The trim removed 5 bases at V and 6 bases at J, leaving 7 bases unmatched. As DNA, the CDR3 is TGTGCCAGCAGCCCCATAGGACTAGCGGGGGGGCCCGGGGAGCTGTTTTTT. It is translated as CASSPIGLAGGPGELFF.

This clone was detected only once. This chain connects TRBV19 to TRBJ1-1; D may be TRBD1 (6 bases). Trimming stripped 5 bases from V and 5 bases from J, with 15 bases between. Germline V gene data show CDR1 as LNHDA and CDR2 as SQIVND (reference sequence). This CDR3 comprises 14 residues. Here the CDR3 DNA reads TGTGCCAGTAGTTCGGCAGGGGCCCCGACTGAAGCTTTCTTT. Amino acids: CASSSAGAPTEAFF.

This clone turned up a few times. V usage is TRBV27 and J usage is TRBJ1-2; a weak D match, TRBD1 (5 bases). This CDR3 is built from 14 residues. V dropped 5 bases and J dropped 2 bases, with 12 bases sitting between them. The germline gives CDR1 MNHEY, CDR2 SMNVEV (reference sequence). This CDR3 reads CASSRTWVNYGYTF. CDR3 coding DNA: TGTGCCAGCAGTAGGACATGGGTAAACTATGGCTACACCTTC.

The chain combines TRBV4-1 with TRBJ2-2; TRBD2 agrees at 13 bases. The CDR3 sequence is 17 residues long. Losses at the gene ends were 1 base for V and 7 bases for J; bases not matched to a gene: 6. Germline loops: CDR1 MGHRA, CDR2 YSYEKL. CDR3 amino acids: CASSQGGLAGMVGELFF. CDR3 nucleotide sequence: TGCGCCAGCAGCCAAGGGGGACTAGCGGGGATGGTCGGGGAGCTGTTTTTT.